One and the same sample provided the 15 T cell receptor beta chains below, sequenced in a study of blood T cell repertoires in COVID-19. This table comes from immunoSEQ multiplex PCR, and its TCRdb copy is limited to in-frame clones, with some not included. Of around 70,000 clones in the sample, about 69% were seen once. The sequenced sample was peripheral blood. The receptors here all came from a man between 65 and 79 years old with acute or convalescent COVID-19.

On this clone itself: The same CDR3 can be traced to other DNA sequences in this sample. The chain employs TRBV18 and TRBJ1-4, with no clear D. CDR1 is KGHSH, CDR2 LQKENI, per germline. Trimming pared 3 bases from V and 0 bases from J, leaving 5 bases between. The CDR3 totals 14 residues. This chain's CDR3 is CASSPGATNEKLFF. The DNA for the CDR3 is TGTGCCAGCTCACCGGGAGCAACTAATGAAAAACTGTTTTTT.

This clone was observed once. Other DNA variants within this sample encode the same CDR3. J is TRBJ1-1 and V is TRBV27; no firm D call. V lost 2 bases, J lost 5 bases, and 9 bases lay in between. Germline V lookup: CDR1 MNHEY, CDR2 SMNVEV (reference sequence). This CDR3 spans 13 amino acids. The CDR3 spells CASSLGGNTEAFF. The CDR3 DNA sequence: TGTGCCAGCAGTTTAGGCGGAAATACTGAAGCTTTCTTT.

The chain couples TRBV5-8 to TRBJ1-2; 11 bases map to TRBD1. Germline values: CDR1 SGHTS, CDR2 YDEGEE. The CDR3 is 14 residues long. Losses at the gene ends were 4 bases for V and 5 bases for J; bases not matched to a gene: 4. CDR3 loop: CASSNGQGAYGYTF. CDR3 nucleotides: TGTGCCAGCAGCAATGGACAGGGGGCATATGGCTACACCTTC. The full variable domain, in which reference TRBV5-8 and TRBJ1-2 provide the parts outside the CDR3, is EAGVTQSPTHLIKTRGQQATLRCSPISGHTSVYWYQQALGLGLQFLLWYDEGEERNRGNFPPRFSGRQFPNYSSELNVNALELEDSALYLCASSNGQGAYGYTFGSGTRLTVV.

The chain couples TRBV27 to TRBJ2-1; 8 bases line up with TRBD2. Germline V gene sequence: CDR1 MNHEY, CDR2 SMNVEV (reference sequence). This CDR3 comprises 15 residues. After removal of 5 bases from V and 4 bases from J, the junction contained 7 bases not matched to a gene. The CDR3 here is CASSPQRESYNEQFF. As DNA, the CDR3 is TGTGCCAGCAGTCCTCAGCGGGAGTCATACAATGAGCAGTTCTTC.

This CDR3 reads CASSERRGHSTEAFF. CDR3 nucleotide sequence: TGCGCCAGCAGTGAGAGGAGGGGGCATTCTACTGAAGCTTTCTTT. The chain combines TRBV10-1 with TRBJ1-1, with 7 positions matching TRBD1. Germline values: CDR1 WNHNN, CDR2 SYGVQD (reference sequence). The CDR3 length is 15 residues. Losses at the gene ends were 2 bases for V and 5 bases for J; bases not matched to a gene: 8.

The J gene is TRBJ2-5, the V gene TRBV5-1; 8 nucleotides agree with TRBD1. Trimming took 5 bases from V and 1 from J; bases not matched to a gene: 7. This CDR3 is 15 amino acids long. Germline CDR1 and CDR2: SGHRS and YFSETQ. The CDR3, as DNA: TGCGCCAGCAGAGATGGACAGGGTCGCCAAGAGACCCAGTACTTC. It yields the protein CASRDGQGRQETQYF.

The V call is TRBV2, the J call TRBJ2-3; 10 bases line up with TRBD2. The CDR3 has 15 amino acids. The germline gives CDR1 SNHLY, CDR2 FYNNEI. The V segment lost 5 bases and the J segment 2 bases; nucleotides outside the gene matches: 4. CDR3 nucleotide sequence: TGTGCCAGCAGTAGACTAGCGGGTACCACAGATACGCAGTATTTT. Translated, it gives CASSRLAGTTDTQYF.

The chain joins TRBV6-5 to TRBJ2-7; maybe TRBD2 (7 bases). From germline, CDR1 is MNHEY and CDR2 SVGAGI. CDR3 size: 14 residues. V was cut by 8 bases and J by 4 bases, with 18 bases left in between. The CDR3 protein is CASRGGGGGYEQYF. CDR3 DNA sequence: TGTGCCAGCCGCGGGGGAGGGGGAGGTTACGAGCAGTACTTC.

The genes are TRBV10-3 and TRBJ2-7, with D perhaps TRBD2 (6 bases). Germline V lookup: CDR1 ENHRY, CDR2 SYGVKD. The CDR3 covers 15 residues. V lost 4 bases and J 0 bases, leaving 13 bases between the germline ends. The CDR3 reads CAISGGDSASYEQYF. CDR3 coding DNA: TGTGCCATCAGTGGGGGGGATTCGGCCTCCTACGAGCAGTACTTC.

The chain carries TRBV6-2 or TRBV6-3 and TRBJ2-1; D is unclear. This CDR3 is built from 15 residues. Trimming took 2 bases from V and 6 from J, leaving 14 bases between them. CDR1 and CDR2 from the germline V gene are MNHEY and SVGEGT. The CDR3 is CASSYSPNRRNEQFF. In DNA form, the CDR3 reads TGTGCCAGCAGTTACAGCCCGAACAGACGCAATGAGCAGTTCTTC.

V is TRBV7-3 and J is TRBJ1-2, with 11 bases aligning to TRBD1. Germline assignment: CDR1 SGHTA and CDR2 FQGTGA. V was pared by 4 bases and J by 4 bases, with 2 bases of the junction left unmatched. The CDR3 consists of 14 residues. As DNA, the CDR3 is TGTGCCAGCAGCTCGGGACAGGGGGGCTATGGCTACACCTTC. Protein product: CASSSGQGGYGYTF.

This clone came up once. The genes are TRBV6-1 and TRBJ1-2, with 7 bases lining up with TRBD1. Looked up from germline, CDR1 is MNHNS and CDR2 is SASEGT. V gave up 1 base and J gave up 7 bases; unmatched junction bases: 3. The CDR3 is 13 amino acids. The CDR3 nucleotides read TGTGCCAGCAGTGAAGGTCCAGGGGGTGGCTACACCTTC. Its protein product is CASSEGPGGGYTF.

The chain is built from TRBV29-1 and TRBJ2-7; tentatively, D is TRBD1 (6 bases). The V gene's germline CDR1 is SQVTM and CDR2 ANQGSEA. V dropped 4 bases and J dropped 5 bases, with 6 bases sitting between them. The CDR3 loop spans 10 amino acids. Here the CDR3 reads CSVGTDEQYF. The CDR3 DNA sequence: TGCAGCGTTGGGACAGACGAGCAGTACTTC.

The rearrangement joins TRBV29-1 to TRBJ1-2, with TRBD1 matching 7 bases. From germline, CDR1 is SQVTM and CDR2 ANQGSEA. The CDR3 is 11 residues long. V gave up 6 bases and J gave up 5 bases; unmatched junction bases: 3. CDR3: CSVRQGYGYTF. DNA for the CDR3: TGCAGCGTCAGACAGGGTTATGGCTACACCTTC.

The chain links TRBV18 to TRBJ1-5; weak D call: TRBD1 (6 bases). V gave up 5 bases and J gave up 3 bases, with 14 bases separating them. Germline CDR1 KGHSH, CDR2 LQKENI. CDR3 length equals 15 residues. CDR3 DNA: TGTGCCAGCTCAAGAGAACAGGGCAACAATCAGCCCCAGCATTTT. Residues: CASSREQGNNQPQHF.